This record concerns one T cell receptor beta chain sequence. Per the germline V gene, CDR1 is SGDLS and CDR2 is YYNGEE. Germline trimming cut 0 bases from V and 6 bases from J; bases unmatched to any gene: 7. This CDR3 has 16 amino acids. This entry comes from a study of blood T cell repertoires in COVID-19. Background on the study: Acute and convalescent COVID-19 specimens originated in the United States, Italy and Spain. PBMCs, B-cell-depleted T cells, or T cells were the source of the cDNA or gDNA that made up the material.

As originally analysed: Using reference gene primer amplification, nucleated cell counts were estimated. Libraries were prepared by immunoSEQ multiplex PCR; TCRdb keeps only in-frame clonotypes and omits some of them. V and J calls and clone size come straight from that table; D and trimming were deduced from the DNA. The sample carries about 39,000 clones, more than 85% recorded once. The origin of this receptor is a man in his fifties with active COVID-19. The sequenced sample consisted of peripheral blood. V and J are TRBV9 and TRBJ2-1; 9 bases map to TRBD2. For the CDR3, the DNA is TGTGCCAGCAGCGTAGTCCCTAGCGGGACCATCAATGAGCAGTTCTTC. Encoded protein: CASSVVPSGTINEQFF.